This TCR beta chain was recorded in a study of lymphopenia after photon versus proton radiotherapy. Study conclusions and caveats: After the lymphocyte nadir, photon-treated repertoires showed oligoclonal expansion, especially of CD8+ Temra cells. Only patients who died were analyzed for survival; proton advantage is unproven. Photon-treated patients lost naive T cells and TCR diversity; proton-treated stayed stable. Post-nadir TCR diversity decline inversely tracked overall survival among those who died.

TCRdb's copy holds only in-frame clones and misses some; the assay was immunoSEQ multiplex PCR. The table records about 58,000 clones, about 88% of them present only once. Worth noting for this clone: The antigen remains unidentified.

The ends lost 5 bases at V and 4 bases at J; junction bases unmatched: 13. The CDR3 loop spans 17 amino acids. Germline CDR1 and CDR2: MNHEY and SMNVEV (reference sequence). J is TRBJ2-5 and V is TRBV27; TRBD2 aligns across 10 bases. This sample comprised peripheral blood, obtained from a patient treated with proton-based radiotherapy. This receptor was identified in a man aged 60-69 years with pancreatic cancer. In DNA form, the CDR3 reads TGTGCCAGCAGTGGCTACCCCGGGACTAGCGTTGGAGAGACCCAGTACTTC. Translation: CASSGYPGTSVGETQYF.